This record covers a single T cell receptor (beta chain). Per the germline V gene, CDR1 is MNHEY and CDR2 is SVGAGI. The V end lost 5 bases, the J end lost 5 bases, and 15 bases lay between the germline ends. The CDR3 runs to 14 residues. These data come from a study of blood T cell repertoires in COVID-19. On the study more broadly: COVID-19 samples, acute and convalescent, were from the United States, Italy and Spain. PBMCs, B-cell-depleted T cells, or T cells provided the cDNA or gDNA that made up the material.

In the original workflow: Counts of nucleated cells, estimated from reference gene primer amplification, were obtained. The repertoire was sequenced with immunoSEQ multiplex PCR; TCRdb's copy has only in-frame clones and lacks some. V, J and clone size derive from that table, while D and trimming were established from the DNA sequence. The table includes about 120,000 clones, approximately 90% detected once. Sequencing input: peripheral blood. This sequence originates from a middle-aged man with acute or convalescent COVID-19. V usage is TRBV6-5 and J usage is TRBJ1-1; possibly TRBD1 for D (5 bases). The CDR3 DNA sequence: TGTGCCAGCAGTACCCAGGGATTAGGTACTGAAGCTTTCTTT. The encoded protein is CASSTQGLGTEAFF.